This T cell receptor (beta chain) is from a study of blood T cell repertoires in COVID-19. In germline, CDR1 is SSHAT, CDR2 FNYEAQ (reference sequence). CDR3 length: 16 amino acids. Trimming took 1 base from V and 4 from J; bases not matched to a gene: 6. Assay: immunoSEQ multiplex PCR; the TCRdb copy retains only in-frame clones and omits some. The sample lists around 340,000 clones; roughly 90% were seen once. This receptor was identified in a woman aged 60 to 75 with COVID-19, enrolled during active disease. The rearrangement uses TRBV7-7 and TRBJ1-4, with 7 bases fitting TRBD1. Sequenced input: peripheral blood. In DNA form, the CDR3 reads TGTGCCAGCAGCTTAGGAGGGGGCCTGGGTAATGAAAAACTGTTTTTT. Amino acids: CASSLGGGLGNEKLFF.